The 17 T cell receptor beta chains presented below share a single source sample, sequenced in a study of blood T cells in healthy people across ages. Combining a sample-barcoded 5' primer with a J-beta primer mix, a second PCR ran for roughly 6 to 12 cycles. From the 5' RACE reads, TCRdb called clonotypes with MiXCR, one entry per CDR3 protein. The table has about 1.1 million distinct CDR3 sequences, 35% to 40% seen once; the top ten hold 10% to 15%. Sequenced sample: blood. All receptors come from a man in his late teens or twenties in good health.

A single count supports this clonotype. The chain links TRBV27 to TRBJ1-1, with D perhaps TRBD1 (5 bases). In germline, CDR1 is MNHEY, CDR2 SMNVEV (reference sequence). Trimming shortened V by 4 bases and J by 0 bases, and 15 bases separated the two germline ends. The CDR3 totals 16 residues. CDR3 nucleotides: TGTGCCAGCAGTTACTCGGGGGGGTCAGTGAACACTGAAGCTTTCTTT. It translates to CASSYSGGSVNTEAFF.

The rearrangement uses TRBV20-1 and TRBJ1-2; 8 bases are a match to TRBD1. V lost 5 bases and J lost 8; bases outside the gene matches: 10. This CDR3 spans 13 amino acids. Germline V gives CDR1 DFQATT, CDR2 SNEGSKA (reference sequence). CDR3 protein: CSAVESGGRGYTF. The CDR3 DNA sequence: TGCAGTGCTGTCGAATCAGGGGGCCGAGGCTACACCTTC.

CDR3 bases: TGCAGTGCTAGTCTCGCAGGGCGCAGCACTGAAGCTTTCTTT. Encoded protein: CSASLAGRSTEAFF. The chain joins TRBV20-1 to TRBJ1-1, with a tentative D call TRBD1 (5 bases). Per the germline V gene, CDR1 is DFQATT and CDR2 is SNEGSKA (reference sequence). Trimming shortened V by 3 bases and J by 4 bases, and 15 bases separated the two germline ends. This CDR3 contains 14 residues.

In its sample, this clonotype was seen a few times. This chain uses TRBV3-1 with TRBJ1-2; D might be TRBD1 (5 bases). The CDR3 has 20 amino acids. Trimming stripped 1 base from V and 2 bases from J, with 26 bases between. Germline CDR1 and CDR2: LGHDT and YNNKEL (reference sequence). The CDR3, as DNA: TGTGCCAGCAGCCAAGGGAGGAACATAGCGACGACAGCGCTAAACTATGGCTACACCTTC. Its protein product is CASSQGRNIATTALNYGYTF.

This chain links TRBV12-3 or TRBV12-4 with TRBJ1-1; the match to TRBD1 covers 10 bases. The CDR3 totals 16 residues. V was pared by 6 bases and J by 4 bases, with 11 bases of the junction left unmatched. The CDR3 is CASSPGQGLGSTEAFF. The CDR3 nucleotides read TGTGCCAGCAGCCCGGGACAGGGGTTGGGTTCCACTGAAGCTTTCTTT.

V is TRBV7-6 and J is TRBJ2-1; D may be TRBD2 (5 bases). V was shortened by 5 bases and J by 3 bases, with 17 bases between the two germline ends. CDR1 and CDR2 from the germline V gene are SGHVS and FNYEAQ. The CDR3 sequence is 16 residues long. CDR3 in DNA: TGTGCCAGCAGCGGCAGTAACAGCGGATACTACAATGAGCAGTTCTTC. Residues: CASSGSNSGYYNEQFF.

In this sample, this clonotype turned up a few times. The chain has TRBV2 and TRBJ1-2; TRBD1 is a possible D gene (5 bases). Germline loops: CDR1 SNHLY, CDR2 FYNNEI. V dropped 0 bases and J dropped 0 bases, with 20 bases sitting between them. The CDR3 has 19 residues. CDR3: CASSEALRAGRPSNYGYTF. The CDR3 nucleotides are TGTGCCAGCAGTGAAGCGCTTCGGGCAGGGAGGCCCTCTAACTATGGCTACACCTTC. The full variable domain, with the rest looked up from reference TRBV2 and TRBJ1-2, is EPEVTQTPSHQVTQMGQEVILRCVPISNHLYFYWYRQILGQKVEFLVSFYNNEISEKSEIFDDQFSVERPDGSNFTLKIRSTKLEDSAMYFCASSEALRAGRPSNYGYTFGSGTRLTVV.

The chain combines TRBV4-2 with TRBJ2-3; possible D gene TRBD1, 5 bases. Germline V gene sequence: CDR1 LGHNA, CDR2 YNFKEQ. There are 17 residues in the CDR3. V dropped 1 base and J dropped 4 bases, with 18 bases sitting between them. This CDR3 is CASSQGSRGGLADTQYF. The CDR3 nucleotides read TGTGCCAGCAGCCAAGGTAGTAGGGGTGGGCTTGCAGATACGCAGTATTTT.

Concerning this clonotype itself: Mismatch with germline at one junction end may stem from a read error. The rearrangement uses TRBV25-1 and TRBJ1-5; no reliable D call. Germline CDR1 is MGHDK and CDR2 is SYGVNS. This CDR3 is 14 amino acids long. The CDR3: CAGSEDGNNQPQHF. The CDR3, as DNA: TGTGCCGGCAGCGAAGACGGTAACAATCAGCCCCAGCATTTT. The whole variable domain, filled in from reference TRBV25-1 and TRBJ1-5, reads EADIYQTPRYLVIGTGKKITLECSQTMGHDKMYWYQQDPGMELHLIHYSYGVNSTEKGDLSSESTVSRIRTEHFPLTLESARPSHTSQYLCAGSEDGNNQPQHFGDGTRLSIL.

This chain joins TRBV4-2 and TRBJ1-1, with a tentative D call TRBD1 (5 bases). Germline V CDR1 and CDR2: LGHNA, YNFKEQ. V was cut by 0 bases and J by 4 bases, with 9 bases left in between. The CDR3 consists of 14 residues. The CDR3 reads CASSQDQGTTEAFF. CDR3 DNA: TGTGCCAGCAGCCAAGATCAAGGGACCACTGAAGCTTTCTTT.

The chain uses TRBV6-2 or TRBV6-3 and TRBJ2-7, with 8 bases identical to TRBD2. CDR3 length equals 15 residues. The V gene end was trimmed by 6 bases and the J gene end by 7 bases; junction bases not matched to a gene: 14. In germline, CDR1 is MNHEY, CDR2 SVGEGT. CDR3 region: CASSAVASGYNEQYF. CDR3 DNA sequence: TGTGCCAGCAGCGCGGTGGCTAGCGGGTACAATGAGCAGTACTTC.

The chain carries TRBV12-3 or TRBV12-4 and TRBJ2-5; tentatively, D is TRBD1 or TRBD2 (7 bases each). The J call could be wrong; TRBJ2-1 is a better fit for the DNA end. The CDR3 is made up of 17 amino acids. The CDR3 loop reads CASSHQGGTVSEETQFF. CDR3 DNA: TGTGCCAGCAGCCATCAGGGGGGGACGGTTTCCGAAGAGACCCAGTTCTTC.

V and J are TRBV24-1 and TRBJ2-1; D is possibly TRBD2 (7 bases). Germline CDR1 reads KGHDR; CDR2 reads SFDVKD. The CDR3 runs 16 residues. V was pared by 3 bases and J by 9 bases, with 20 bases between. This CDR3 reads CATSDPGGKGGVEQFF. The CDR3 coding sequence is TGTGCCACCAGTGATCCAGGCGGGAAAGGGGGGGTTGAGCAGTTCTTC.

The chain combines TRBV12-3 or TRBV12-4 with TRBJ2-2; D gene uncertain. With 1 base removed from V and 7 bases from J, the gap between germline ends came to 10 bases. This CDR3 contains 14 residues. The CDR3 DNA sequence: TGTGCCAGCAGTTTAGGGGGTGATCACGGGGAGCTGTTTTTT. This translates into CASSLGGDHGELFF.

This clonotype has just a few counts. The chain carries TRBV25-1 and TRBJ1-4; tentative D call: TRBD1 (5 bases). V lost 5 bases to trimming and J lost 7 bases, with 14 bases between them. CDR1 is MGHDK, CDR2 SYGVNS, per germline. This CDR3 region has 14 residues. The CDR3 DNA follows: TGTGCCAGCAGTCCGGGATTTGGGACTGAAAAACTGTTTTTT. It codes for CASSPGFGTEKLFF. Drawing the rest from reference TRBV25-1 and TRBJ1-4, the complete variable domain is EADIYQTPRYLVIGTGKKITLECSQTMGHDKMYWYQQDPGMELHLIHYSYGVNSTEKGDLSSESTVSRIRTEHFPLTLESARPSHTSQYLCASSPGFGTEKLFFGSGTQLSVL.

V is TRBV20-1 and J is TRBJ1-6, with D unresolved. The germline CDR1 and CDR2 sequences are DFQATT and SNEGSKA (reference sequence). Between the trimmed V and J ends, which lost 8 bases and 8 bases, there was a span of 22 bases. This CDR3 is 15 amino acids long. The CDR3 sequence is CSPNRPTTGDSPLHF. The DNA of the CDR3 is TGCAGTCCCAATCGGCCGACGACCGGGGATTCACCCCTCCACTTT.

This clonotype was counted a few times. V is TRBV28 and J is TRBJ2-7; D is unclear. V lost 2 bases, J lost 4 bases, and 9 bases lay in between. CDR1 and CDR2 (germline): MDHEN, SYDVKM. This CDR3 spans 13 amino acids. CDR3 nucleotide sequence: TGTGCCAGCAGTTTAGGTCAAGAGTACGAGCAGTACTTC. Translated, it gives CASSLGQEYEQYF.